Listed here are 12 T cell receptor beta chains from one sample, sequenced in a study of regulatory T cells in long-lasting Graves disease. For TCR beta, libraries came from iRepertoire HTBI primers and Arm-PCR of CDR3 regions. TCRdb ran MiXCR on the multiplex PCR reads and lists one entry per CDR3 protein. The sample shows roughly 420,000 distinct CDR3 sequences, about a sixth of them seen only once. Time point given: newly diagnosed GD, antithyroid drugs for less than 3 months. TCR sequences were obtained from RNA taken from PBMCs. This sample was also put to use in a study of T cells in Graves' hyperthyroidism and ophthalmopathy.

The sequencing used peripheral blood mononuclear cells (PBMCs), collected at new diagnosis, from a patient treated with antithyroid drugs. The receptors were gathered from a woman in her late teens or twenties with Graves disease.

This clonotype was observed many times. The chain has TRBV2 and TRBJ2-7, with TRBD1 matching over 9 bases. Germline CDR1 and CDR2: SNHLY and FYNNEI. With 7 bases clipped from V and 5 bases from J, the junction kept 9 bases outside the gene matches. The CDR3 totals 14 residues. The CDR3 sequence is CASTRDREPNEQYF. The CDR3 nucleotides read TGTGCCAGCACTCGGGACAGGGAACCTAACGAGCAGTACTTC. Based on the CDR3 plus reference TRBV2 and TRBJ2-7, the full variable domain is EPEVTQTPSHQVTQMGQEVILRCVPISNHLYFYWYRQILGQKVEFLVSFYNNEISEKSEIFDDQFSVERPDGSNFTLKIRSTKLEDSAMYFCASTRDREPNEQYFGPGTRLTVT.

This clonotype was found many times. The chain couples TRBV6-9 to TRBJ1-1; D perhaps matches TRBD1 (5 bases). Trimming pared 3 bases from V and 8 bases from J, leaving 13 bases between. Germline V gives CDR1 MNHGY, CDR2 SVAAGI. This CDR3 region has 13 residues. This CDR3 reads CASSYAQGMEAFF. The CDR3 region has the DNA TGTGCCAGCAGTTACGCCCAGGGTATGGAAGCTTTCTTT.

The V gene is TRBV29-1, the J gene TRBJ1-4; D remains unclear. CDR3 length: 12 residues. CDR1 and CDR2 (germline): SQVTM, ANQGSEA. V gave up 6 bases and J gave up 7 bases, with 12 bases separating them. The CDR3 spells CSVAGSGEKLFF. The CDR3 nucleotides are TGCAGCGTCGCCGGTTCGGGTGAAAAACTGTTTTTT.

The chain employs TRBV29-1 and TRBJ2-1; D perhaps matches TRBD2 (6 bases). V shed 8 bases and J shed 2 bases, with 16 bases lying between them. Germline assignment: CDR1 SQVTM and CDR2 ANQGSEA. The CDR3 covers 14 residues. This chain's CDR3 is CSSKMGLAYNEQFF. In nucleotides, the CDR3 is TGCAGCTCTAAAATGGGACTCGCCTACAATGAGCAGTTCTTC.

This clonotype came up many times. The chain joins TRBV11-1 to TRBJ2-3, with 11 bases fitting TRBD2. Germline V CDR1 and CDR2: SGHAT, FQDESV (reference sequence). V gave up 6 bases and J gave up 4 bases; unmatched junction bases: 6. The CDR3 has 15 residues. This CDR3 reads CASSHGLAGSDTQYF. The CDR3, as DNA: TGTGCCAGCAGTCACGGACTAGCGGGTTCAGATACGCAGTATTTT.

The V gene is TRBV4-1, the J gene TRBJ2-1; 7 bases map to TRBD2. This CDR3 is 17 amino acids long. Germline assignment: CDR1 MGHRA and CDR2 YSYEKL. V lost 0 bases to trimming and J lost 5 bases; unmatched junction nucleotides: 10. The CDR3: CASSQDRSGMGDNEQFF. DNA for the CDR3: TGCGCCAGCAGCCAAGATCGGAGCGGGATGGGGGACAATGAGCAGTTCTTC.

This clonotype was detected ten times or more. The CDR3 spells CASSKWWGYTF. The CDR3 DNA reads as TGTGCCAGCAGCAAATGGTGGGGCTACACCTTC. The chain recombines TRBV7-3 with TRBJ1-2; no clear D gene. V gave up 5 bases and J gave up 8 bases, with 9 bases separating them. CDR1 and CDR2 (germline): SGHTA, FQGTGA. CDR3 length equals 11 residues.

There are many counts of this clonotype. J is TRBJ2-2 and V is TRBV5-6; D unclear. Trimming left V 2 bases short and J 8 bases short, with 4 bases between. In germline, CDR1 is SGHDT, CDR2 YYEEEE. There are 11 residues in the CDR3. In nucleotides, the CDR3 is TGTGCCAGCAGCTTATTGGGGGAGCTGTTTTTT. Encoded protein: CASSLLGELFF.

This clonotype was seen at least ten times. The chain carries TRBV28 and TRBJ2-7, with 9 bases identical to TRBD2. The J segment lost 6 bases and the V segment lost 10 bases, leaving 13 bases of the junction unmatched. This CDR3 region has 14 residues. Germline V CDR1 and CDR2: MDHEN, SYDVKM. The CDR3 spells CAITDPGLALEQYF. CDR3 in DNA: TGTGCCATCACTGATCCGGGACTAGCTCTCGAGCAGTACTTC.

This clonotype occurred many times. The chain couples TRBV30 to TRBJ2-4, with 11 bases matching TRBD2. J was trimmed by 7 bases and V by 0 bases; bases with no gene match: 5. CDR3 length: 15 residues. Per the germline V gene, CDR1 is GTSNPN and CDR2 is SVGIG (reference sequence). The CDR3 nucleotides read TGTGCCTGGAGTGTACGGACTAGCGGGTGGAACATTCAGTACTTC. This translates into CAWSVRTSGWNIQYF.

The chain combines TRBV3-1 with TRBJ1-6; D not resolved. The V end was cut by 1 base, the J end by 9 bases, with 10 bases between. CDR3 length: 14 residues. Germline V CDR1 and CDR2: LGHDT, YNNKEL (reference sequence). The CDR3 DNA reads as TGTGCCAGCAGCCAAGGTATAGAGCGTTCACCCCTCCACTTT. Translation: CASSQGIERSPLHF.

CDR3 protein: CASSKSGLSYEQYF. CDR3 in DNA: TGCGCCAGCAGCAAGAGCGGACTTTCCTACGAGCAGTACTTC. The chain joins TRBV10-2 to TRBJ2-7, with D perhaps TRBD2 (5 bases). V lost 6 bases and J 1 base, leaving 13 bases between the germline ends. The germline gives CDR1 WSHSY, CDR2 SAAADI. The CDR3 length is 14 residues.